Below are 29 T cell receptor beta chains sequenced from a single sample in a study of cytomegalovirus exposure and HLA in healthy donors. Repertoires were generated with immunoSEQ multiplex PCR, while TCRdb's copy carries only in-frame clones and drops some. The sample contains roughly 62,000 clones, 85% to 95% of which appear only once. Sample: PBMCs. These receptors were collected from a man aged 18 to 29 in good health and CMV-seronegative.

This chain uses TRBV7-2 with TRBJ2-3; D is perhaps TRBD2 (6 bases). This CDR3 contains 15 residues. V lost 5 bases and J 2 bases, leaving 14 bases between the germline ends. Looked up from germline, CDR1 is SGHTA and CDR2 is FQGNSA. CDR3 DNA sequence: TGTGCCAGCAGCCGCGGTGCGGGATTCACAGATACGCAGTATTTT. This codes for CASSRGAGFTDTQYF. Filled out from reference TRBV7-2 and TRBJ2-3, the complete variable domain reads GAGVSQSPSNKVTEKGKDVELRCDPISGHTALYWYRQSLGQGLEFLIYFQGNSAPDKSGLPSDRFSAERTGGSVSTLTIQRTQQEDSAVYLCASSRGAGFTDTQYFGPGTRLTVL.

The chain links TRBV7-2 to TRBJ2-1, with TRBD2 as a possible D gene (5 bases). The germline V and J ends were trimmed by 8 bases and 1 base, with 18 bases remaining between them. The CDR3 has 16 residues. Looked up from germline, CDR1 is SGHTA and CDR2 is FQGNSA. The CDR3: CASGPGEGGSYNEQFF. The CDR3 region has the DNA TGTGCCAGCGGGCCCGGGGAAGGAGGTTCCTACAATGAGCAGTTCTTC.

The chain has TRBV6-1 and TRBJ2-3; D might be TRBD2 (6 bases). Looked up from germline, CDR1 is MNHNS and CDR2 is SASEGT. CDR3 length: 19 residues. The germline V and J ends were trimmed by 4 bases and 2 bases, with 25 bases remaining between them. DNA of the CDR3: TGTGCCAGCAGTGGGTCTAGCGCAGTGGTAAAACTGTCCACAGATACGCAGTATTTT. Protein: CASSGSSAVVKLSTDTQYF.

V and J are TRBV10-2 and TRBJ2-1; weak D call: TRBD1 (5 bases). This CDR3 is built from 11 residues. Trimming removed 3 bases at V and 8 bases at J, with 5 bases between. The germline CDR1 and CDR2 sequences are WSHSY and SAAADI. CDR3 bases: TGCGCCAGCAGTGAAGGGGATGAGCAGTTCTTC. The encoded protein is CASSEGDEQFF.

The chain couples TRBV18 to TRBJ2-1; D perhaps matches TRBD1 (5 bases). V was trimmed by 0 bases and J by 10 bases, leaving 19 bases between them. The germline gives CDR1 KGHSH, CDR2 LQKENI. This CDR3 region has 16 residues. This CDR3 reads CASSPPIRTREDEQFF. The CDR3 DNA follows: TGTGCCAGCTCACCACCGATTCGGACACGAGAGGACGAGCAGTTCTTC. The full variable domain, in which reference TRBV18 and TRBJ2-1 provide the parts outside the CDR3, is NAGVMQNPRHLVRRRGQEARLRCSPMKGHSHVYWYRQLPEEGLKFMVYLQKENIIDESGMPKERFSAEFPKEGPSILRIQQVVRGDSAAYFCASSPPIRTREDEQFFGPGTRLTVL.

The V call is TRBV5-1, the J call TRBJ1-4; no clear D. Trimming left V 5 bases short and J 2 bases short, with 10 bases between. Germline V gene lookup returns CDR1 SGHRS and CDR2 YFSETQ. This CDR3 has 14 residues. CDR3 in amino acids: CASSRTYTNEKLFF. Written as DNA, the CDR3 is TGCGCCAGCAGTAGGACTTACACTAATGAAAAACTGTTTTTT.

J is TRBJ1-2 and V is TRBV29-1, with TRBD1 as a possible D gene (5 bases). Germline CDR1 SQVTM, CDR2 ANQGSEA. V dropped 7 bases and J dropped 4 bases, with 16 bases sitting between them. The CDR3 totals 13 residues. The CDR3: CSGGPAGAYGYTF. The CDR3 DNA is TGCAGCGGGGGCCCTGCAGGAGCCTATGGCTACACCTTC.

The V and J genes are TRBV7-9 and TRBJ2-7; 9 nucleotides agree with TRBD1. The CDR3 loop spans 13 amino acids. CDR1 and CDR2 (germline): SEHNR, FQNEAQ (reference sequence). Losses at the gene ends were 5 bases for V and 2 bases for J; bases not matched to a gene: 1. CDR3 DNA sequence: TGTGCCAGCAGCCGGACAGGGGCCTACGAGCAGTACTTC. This sequence encodes CASSRTGAYEQYF.

The rearrangement links TRBV5-1 to TRBJ2-7; the D gene is possibly TRBD2 (5 bases). The CDR3 loop spans 14 amino acids. The germline V and J ends were trimmed by 3 bases and 1 base, with 11 bases remaining between them. Germline V gene sequence: CDR1 SGHRS, CDR2 YFSETQ. As DNA, the CDR3 is TGCGCCAGCAGCTCGAGGGTGATGTCCTACGAGCAGTACTTC. Translation gives CASSSRVMSYEQYF.

This clone was seen just once. The chain carries TRBV7-2 and TRBJ2-3; TRBD2 aligns across 11 bases. Looked up from germline, CDR1 is SGHTA and CDR2 is FQGNSA. The CDR3 totals 16 residues. V trimming: 1 base; J trimming: 4 bases; junction bases outside the gene matches: 4. For the CDR3, the DNA is TGTGCCAGCAGCTTAGGACTAGCGGGGCCCGCAGATACGCAGTATTTT. Its translation is CASSLGLAGPADTQYF.

The V and J genes are TRBV5-1 and TRBJ1-1; no firm D call. The ends were cut back, 0 bases at V and 5 bases at J, with 11 bases in the middle. The CDR3 contains 14 residues. Germline V gene lookup returns CDR1 SGHRS and CDR2 YFSETQ. The CDR3 nucleotides are TGCGCCAGCAGCTTGGAGGAGGGTACGACTGAAGCTTTCTTT. Protein sequence: CASSLEEGTTEAFF.

This rearrangement joins TRBV5-1 to TRBJ2-7; tentatively, D is TRBD1 (5 bases). V lost 4 bases to trimming and J lost 0 bases, with 11 bases between them. This CDR3 has 14 amino acids. Germline values: CDR1 SGHRS, CDR2 YFSETQ. CDR3 in amino acids: CASSQRTPSYEQYF. CDR3 in DNA: TGCGCCAGCAGCCAGAGGACACCCTCCTACGAGCAGTACTTC.

The chain joins TRBV11-3 to TRBJ1-1, with TRBD1 matching over 9 bases. The CDR3 runs 17 residues. The germline V gene encodes CDR1 SGHNT and CDR2 YENEEA. After removal of 0 bases from V and 1 base from J, the junction contained 6 bases not matched to a gene. The CDR3 loop reads CASSLEGQGRRNTEAFF. The CDR3 DNA is TGTGCCAGCAGCTTAGAGGGACAGGGAAGAAGGAACACTGAAGCTTTCTTT.

V usage is TRBV7-3 and J usage is TRBJ2-7; 8 bases match TRBD2. The V segment lost 3 bases and the J segment 7 bases; nucleotides outside the gene matches: 8. The CDR3 extends over 14 amino acids. Germline V gives CDR1 SGHTA, CDR2 FQGTGA. The CDR3 bases are TGTGCCAGCAGCTTTGGCGGGAGGATGGGGGAGCAGTACTTC. Translated, it gives CASSFGGRMGEQYF.

CDR3 in DNA: TGTGCCAGCAGTGGGCTAGTGAGGGAGACCCAGTACTTC. Its protein is CASSGLVRETQYF. The chain links TRBV2 to TRBJ2-5; D call uncertain. The length of the CDR3 is 13 residues. The V end was cut by 4 bases, the J end by 5 bases, with 11 bases between. Germline V CDR1 and CDR2: SNHLY, FYNNEI.

The CDR3 bases are TGTGCCAGCAGCTTAGGGACTAGCACCTACAATGAGCAGTTCTTC. Its translation is CASSLGTSTYNEQFF. This chain connects TRBV13 to TRBJ2-1; TRBD2 aligns across 7 bases. Trimming cost V 0 bases and J 2 bases; bases outside gene matches: 1. Germline V gives CDR1 PRHDT, CDR2 FYEKMQ (reference sequence). The CDR3 spans 15 residues.

The rearrangement uses TRBV5-4 and TRBJ1-1; TRBD1 might be the D (5 bases). The V end lost 7 bases, the J end lost 0 bases, and 10 bases lay between the germline ends. CDR3 length: 13 residues. Germline CDR1 SGHNT, CDR2 YYREEE (reference sequence). Written as DNA, the CDR3 is TGTGCCAGCGGGACTGGACTGAACACTGAAGCTTTCTTT. Residues: CASGTGLNTEAFF.

The chain is built from TRBV6-5 and TRBJ1-5; D might be TRBD1 (5 bases). This CDR3 has 14 residues. Germline lookup yields CDR1 MNHEY and CDR2 SVGAGI. Trimming removed 2 bases at V and 6 bases at J, with 11 bases between. The CDR3 here is CASSYGPGSQPQHF. CDR3 coding DNA: TGTGCCAGCAGTTACGGGCCAGGGTCTCAGCCCCAGCATTTT.

This chain's CDR3 is CASSLGGDVKTQYF. DNA of the CDR3: TGTGCCAGCAGTTTGGGAGGGGACGTAAAGACCCAGTACTTC. V is TRBV28 and J is TRBJ2-5; 7 bases fit TRBD2. The V segment lost 3 bases and the J segment 6 bases; nucleotides outside the gene matches: 7. Germline-derived CDR1 and CDR2 are MDHEN and SYDVKM. This CDR3 has 14 amino acids.

CDR3 sequence reads: CASALRAWTEAFF. CDR3 DNA sequence: TGTGCCAGCGCTTTGCGGGCTTGGACTGAAGCTTTCTTT. V gene TRBV6-5 combines with J gene TRBJ1-1, with D hard to call. The CDR3 extends over 13 amino acids. Trimming removed 8 bases at V and 5 bases at J, with 15 bases between. Germline CDR1 MNHEY, CDR2 SVGAGI.

The gene calls are TRBV7-2 and TRBJ1-2; 9 bases map to TRBD1. CDR3 length: 18 residues. J was trimmed by 7 bases and V by 6 bases; bases with no gene match: 21. The germline CDR1 and CDR2 sequences are SGHTA and FQGNSA. The CDR3 region has the DNA TGTGCCAGCAGGTTAAAGACTGGAGGACAGGGGATTTTTCGTGGCTACACCTTC. Translating gives CASRLKTGGQGIFRGYTF.

The gene calls are TRBV29-1 and TRBJ2-7, with 9 positions matching TRBD1. Trimming at V came to 7 bases and at J to 4 bases, leaving 8 bases not matched to a gene. CDR1 and CDR2 (germline): SQVTM, ANQGSEA. There are 13 residues in the CDR3. CDR3 sequence reads: CSGKTGGAYEQYF. CDR3 bases: TGCAGCGGAAAAACAGGGGGCGCATACGAGCAGTACTTC.

The chain employs TRBV18 and TRBJ1-2, with D possibly being TRBD1 (6 bases). Trimming cost V 3 bases and J 2 bases, with 7 bases left between them. The CDR3 is made up of 13 amino acids. Germline CDR1 and CDR2: KGHSH and LQKENI. In nucleotides, the CDR3 is TGTGCCAGCTCACCGGACAGAAACTATGGCTACACCTTC. Its translation: CASSPDRNYGYTF.

The chain is built from TRBV2 and TRBJ1-3; TRBD1 aligns across 8 bases. Germline CDR1 is SNHLY and CDR2 is FYNNEI. V gave up 6 bases and J gave up 0 bases; unmatched junction bases: 10. The CDR3 extends over 17 amino acids. CDR3 loop: CASRESDRVNSGNTIYF. CDR3 DNA: TGTGCCAGCAGAGAATCGGACAGGGTCAACTCTGGAAACACCATATATTTT.

The V and J genes are TRBV28 and TRBJ2-3, with 10 bases matching TRBD1. CDR3 size: 14 residues. V lost 8 bases and J lost 3; bases outside the gene matches: 5. Germline CDR1 and CDR2: MDHEN and SYDVKM. CDR3 sequence reads: CASDGTGATDTQYF. The CDR3 nucleotides are TGTGCCAGCGACGGGACAGGGGCAACAGATACGCAGTATTTT.

CDR3 sequence: CASSLDSGDTDTQYF. DNA for the CDR3: TGTGCCAGCAGCTTAGACAGCGGGGACACAGATACGCAGTATTTT. The chain combines TRBV7-2 with TRBJ2-3; TRBD2 matches at 7 bases. The germline V gene has CDR1 SGHTA and CDR2 FQGNSA. V shed 1 base and J 2 bases; nucleotides not matched to a gene: 3. This CDR3 has 15 residues.

V and J are TRBV12-2 and TRBJ2-1; the D segment call TRBD2 is taken from the table without a DNA check. TRBV12-2 is a recognized pseudogene. This CDR3 has 20 amino acids. The CDR3 coding sequence is TGTGCAAGTCGCTTCTTATTCAGCGGGGTAAAGAATACGTCCTACAATGAGCAGTTCTTC. This gives the protein CASRFLFSGVKNTSYNEQFF.

This chain joins TRBV19 and TRBJ2-1; D remains ambiguous. The CDR3 runs 12 residues. From germline, CDR1 is LNHDA and CDR2 SQIVND (reference sequence). V dropped 1 base and J dropped 7 bases, with 5 bases sitting between them. The CDR3 region is CASSIGRNEQFF. CDR3 bases: TGTGCCAGTAGTATAGGCAGAAATGAGCAGTTCTTC.

V and J are TRBV11-3 and TRBJ1-1; no reliable D call. The length of the CDR3 is 14 residues. Between the trimmed V and J ends, which lost 3 bases and 0 bases, there was a span of 8 bases. CDR1 is SGHNT and CDR2 is YENEEA in the germline V gene. The CDR3 loop is CASSFGRLNTEAFF. In DNA form, the CDR3 reads TGTGCCAGCAGCTTTGGGCGCTTGAACACTGAAGCTTTCTTT.